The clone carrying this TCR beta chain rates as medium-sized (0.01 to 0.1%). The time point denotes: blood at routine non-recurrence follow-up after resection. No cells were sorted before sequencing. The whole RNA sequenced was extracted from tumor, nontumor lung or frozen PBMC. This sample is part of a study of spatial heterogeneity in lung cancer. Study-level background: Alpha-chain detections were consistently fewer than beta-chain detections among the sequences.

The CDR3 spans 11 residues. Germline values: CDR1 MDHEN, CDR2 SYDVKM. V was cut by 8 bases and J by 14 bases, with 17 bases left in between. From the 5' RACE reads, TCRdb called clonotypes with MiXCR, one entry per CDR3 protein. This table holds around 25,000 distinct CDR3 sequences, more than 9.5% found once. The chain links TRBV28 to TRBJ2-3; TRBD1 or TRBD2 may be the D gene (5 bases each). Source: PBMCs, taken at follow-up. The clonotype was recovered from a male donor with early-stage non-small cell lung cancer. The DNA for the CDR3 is TGTGCCAGCGGGGGAGCTCAAGGCTGGTATTTT. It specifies CASGGAQGWYF.